This T cell receptor beta chain came from a study of beta chain features in type 1 diabetes. The sequenced template was cDNA made from the entire isolated RNA. Using immunoSEQ multiplex PCR, the repertoire was profiled, and TCRdb retains in-frame clones only, with some absent. The sample yields around 240,000 clones, 15% to 20% seen once. Cell sorting via CD45RO/CCR7/CD25/CD127/CD95/CD27 was performed to obtain CD4+ naive, central memory, regulatory and stem cell-like memory cells. As concerns this clone: Its antigen is undetermined.

Trimming removed 4 bases from V and 8 bases from J, with 15 bases in between. The CDR3 contains 14 residues. The germline V gene has CDR1 SGHTA and CDR2 FQGTGA. Study conclusions and caveats: Lower insertion and higher deletion counts appeared at VDJ junctions in type 1 diabetes patients. Researchers report that Type 1 diabetes patients had moderately but significantly shorter TCRB CDR3s across all four CD4+ subsets. In the patient group, naive, central memory and Treg TCRB repertoires seemed more alike than in the healthy donor group. High TCR expression in some cells could lead to their over-representation in cDNA sequencing.

The sequence came from a man aged 25 to 40 with type 1 diabetes. The source material was naive CD4+ T cells from blood. This chain uses TRBV7-3 with TRBJ2-1, with unresolved D. CDR3 loop: CASSSLSTGDEQFF. Here the CDR3 DNA reads TGTGCCAGCAGCTCACTTTCCACTGGCGATGAGCAGTTCTTC.